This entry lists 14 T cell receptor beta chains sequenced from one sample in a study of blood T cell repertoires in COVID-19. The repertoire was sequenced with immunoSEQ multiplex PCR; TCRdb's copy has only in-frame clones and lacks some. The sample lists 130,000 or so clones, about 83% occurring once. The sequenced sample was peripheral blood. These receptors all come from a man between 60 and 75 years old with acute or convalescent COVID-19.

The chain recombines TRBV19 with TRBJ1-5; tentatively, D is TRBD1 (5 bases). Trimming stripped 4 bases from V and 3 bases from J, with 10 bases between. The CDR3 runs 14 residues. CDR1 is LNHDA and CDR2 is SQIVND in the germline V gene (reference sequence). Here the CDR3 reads CASSRAGDNQPQHF. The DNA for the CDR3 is TGTGCCAGTAGTAGGGCGGGGGACAATCAGCCCCAGCATTTT.

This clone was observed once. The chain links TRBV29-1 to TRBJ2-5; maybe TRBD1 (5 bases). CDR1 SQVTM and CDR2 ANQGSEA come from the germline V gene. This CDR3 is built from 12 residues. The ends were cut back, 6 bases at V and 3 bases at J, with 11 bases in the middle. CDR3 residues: CSVRDSKETQYF. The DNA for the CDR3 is TGCAGCGTACGCGACAGTAAAGAGACCCAGTACTTC.

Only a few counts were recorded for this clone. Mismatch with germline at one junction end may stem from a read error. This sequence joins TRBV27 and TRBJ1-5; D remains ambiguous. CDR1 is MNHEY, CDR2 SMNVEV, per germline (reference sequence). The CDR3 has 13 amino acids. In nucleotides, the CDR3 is TGTGCCAGCCGTTTGACTTTAAATCAGCCCCAGCATTTT. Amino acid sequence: CASRLTLNQPQHF.

The CDR3 loop reads CASSPNLQGAHYEQYF. The CDR3 DNA reads as TGTGCCAGTAGTCCGAATCTTCAGGGGGCGCATTACGAGCAGTACTTC. The gene calls are TRBV19 and TRBJ2-7; 8 bases are shared with TRBD1. This CDR3 region has 16 residues. The germline CDR1 and CDR2 sequences are LNHDA and SQIVND (reference sequence). The J segment lost 4 bases and the V segment lost 5 bases, leaving 13 bases of the junction unmatched.

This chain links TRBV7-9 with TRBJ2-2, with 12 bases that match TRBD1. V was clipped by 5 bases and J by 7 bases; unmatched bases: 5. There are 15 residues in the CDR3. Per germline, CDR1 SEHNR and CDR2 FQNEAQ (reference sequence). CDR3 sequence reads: CASSPGTGGIGELFF. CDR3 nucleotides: TGTGCCAGCAGCCCCGGGACAGGGGGCATCGGGGAGCTGTTTTTT. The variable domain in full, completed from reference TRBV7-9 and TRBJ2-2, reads DTGVSQNPRHKITKRGQNVTFRCDPISEHNRLYWYRQTLGQGPEFLTYFQNEAQLEKSRLLSDRFSAERPKGSFSTLEIQRTEQGDSAMYLCASSPGTGGIGELFFGEGSRLTVL.

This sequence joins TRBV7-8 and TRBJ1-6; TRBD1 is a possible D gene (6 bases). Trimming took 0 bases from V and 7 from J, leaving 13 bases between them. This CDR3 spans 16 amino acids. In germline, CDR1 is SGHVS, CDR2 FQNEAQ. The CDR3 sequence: CASSLATTGPNSPLHF. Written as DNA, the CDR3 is TGTGCCAGCAGCTTAGCAACCACAGGGCCCAATTCACCCCTCCACTTT.

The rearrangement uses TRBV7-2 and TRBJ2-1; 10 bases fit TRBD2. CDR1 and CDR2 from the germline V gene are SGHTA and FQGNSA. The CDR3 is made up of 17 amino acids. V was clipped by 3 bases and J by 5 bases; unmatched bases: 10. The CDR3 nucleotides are TGTGCCAGCAGCTTGCGCCTTGGGACTAGCGCTGACAATGAGCAGTTCTTC. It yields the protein CASSLRLGTSADNEQFF.

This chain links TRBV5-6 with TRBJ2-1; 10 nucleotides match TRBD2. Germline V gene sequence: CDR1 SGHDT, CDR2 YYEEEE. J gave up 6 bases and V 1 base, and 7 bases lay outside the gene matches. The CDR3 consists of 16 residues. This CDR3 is CASSLFPGTSANEQFF. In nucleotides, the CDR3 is TGTGCCAGCAGCTTGTTCCCCGGGACTAGCGCCAATGAGCAGTTCTTC.

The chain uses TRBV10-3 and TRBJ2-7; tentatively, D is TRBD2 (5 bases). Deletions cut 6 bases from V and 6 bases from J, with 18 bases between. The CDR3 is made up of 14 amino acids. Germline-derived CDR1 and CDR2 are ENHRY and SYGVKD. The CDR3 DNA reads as TGTGCCATCAGCATTGACCGGGATGTGGTCGAGCAGTACTTC. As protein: CAISIDRDVVEQYF.

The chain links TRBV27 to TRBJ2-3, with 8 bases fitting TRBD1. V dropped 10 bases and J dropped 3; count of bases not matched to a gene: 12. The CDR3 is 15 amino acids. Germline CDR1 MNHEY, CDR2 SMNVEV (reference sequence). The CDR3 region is CATRTGRIRTDTQYF. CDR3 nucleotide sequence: TGTGCCACCCGGACAGGGAGAATCCGGACAGATACGCAGTATTTT.

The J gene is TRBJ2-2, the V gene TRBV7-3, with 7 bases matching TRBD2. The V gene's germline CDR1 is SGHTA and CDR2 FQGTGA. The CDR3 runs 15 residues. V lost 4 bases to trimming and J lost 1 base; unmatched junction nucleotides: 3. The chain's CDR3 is CASSSGLGNTGELFF. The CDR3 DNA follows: TGTGCCAGCAGCTCCGGACTAGGGAACACCGGGGAGCTGTTTTTT.

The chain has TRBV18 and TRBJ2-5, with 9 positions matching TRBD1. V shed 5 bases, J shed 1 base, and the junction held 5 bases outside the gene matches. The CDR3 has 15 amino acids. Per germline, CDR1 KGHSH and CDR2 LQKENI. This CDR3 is CASSSGQGPQETQYF. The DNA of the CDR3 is TGTGCCAGCTCATCGGGACAGGGACCCCAAGAGACCCAGTACTTC.

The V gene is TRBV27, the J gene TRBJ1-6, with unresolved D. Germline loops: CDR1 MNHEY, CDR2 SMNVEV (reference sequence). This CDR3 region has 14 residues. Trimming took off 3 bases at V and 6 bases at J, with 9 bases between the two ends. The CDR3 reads CASSFHRFNSPLHF. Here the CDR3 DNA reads TGTGCCAGCAGTTTCCACAGATTTAATTCACCCCTCCACTTT.

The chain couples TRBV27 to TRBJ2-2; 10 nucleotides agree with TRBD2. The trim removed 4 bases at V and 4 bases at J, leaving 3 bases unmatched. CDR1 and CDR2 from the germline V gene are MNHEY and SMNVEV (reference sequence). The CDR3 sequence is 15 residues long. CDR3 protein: CASSSSGRATGELFF. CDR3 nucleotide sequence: TGTGCCAGCAGTTCCAGCGGGAGGGCCACCGGGGAGCTGTTTTTT.